The TCR beta chain described here comes from a study of blood T cell repertoires in COVID-19 (dated by TCRdb to between 2020 and 2021). General notes on the study: Samples covering the acute and convalescent phases of COVID-19 were provided by collaborators in the United States, Italy and Spain. The material from the prospective study consisted of cDNA or gDNA derived from T cells, B-cell-depleted T cells, or PBMCs. The dataset comprised deeply sampled blood TCRbeta repertoires from subjects exposed to, actively infected with, or recovered from COVID-19. A freely available public database, intended as a resource for researchers studying the immune response to SARS-CoV-2, is where the repertoires were released. Samples came from the ongoing ImmuneRACE study (first 160 participants) plus 1,254 subjects from 6 global collaborators. A de-identified subject ID, COVID-19 status, age in years and sex were almost always included in the sample metadata. Where available, HLA class I and class II types were obtained from metadata supplied by the sample provider rather than from assay-based typing. The paper's findings and limits, for the study overall: How much clinical and demographic metadata was included differed by source and by participant, and the metadata was provided uncurated.

The collaborating institutions used their own protocols to collect whole blood in K2EDTA tubes. For TCRbeta analysis, collaborators shipped samples in one of three forms: frozen whole blood, isolated PBMCs, or DNA extracted from either of those sample types. Reading the germline V gene gives CDR1 KGHDR and CDR2 SFDVKD. The V and J ends are trimmed by 2 bases and 3 bases, leaving 13 bases between them. Counted from cysteine to phenylalanine, this CDR3 has 15 amino acids. The CDR3 DNA has 45 bases and is translated from base 1. A word on this clone: The antigen this receptor binds is unknown. No base quality values were provided; no much bigger clone lies one nucleotide off.

The immunoSEQ Assay, a bias-controlled multiplex PCR, was used to amplify TCRbeta CDR3 regions from genomic DNA. On the authors' methods: Nucleated cell counts per sample were estimated from amplification of reference gene primers within the assay. To quantify the absolute abundance of each unique TCRbeta CDR3 rearrangement, sequence reads were collapsed and filtered. For each sample, productive Simpson clonality was calculated by taking the square root of Simpson's diversity index across productive rearrangements. The immuneACCESS repertoire file appears here via TCRdb, limited to in-frame rearrangements. These files lack a portion of the clones; in checked studies, under half of the deficit traces to unresolved V genes, and the cause of the others is not known. V, J and clone size are those of that table, while D and trimming were read from the DNA. The sample yields 75,000 or so clones; around four fifths were counted once. The ten largest clones capture 15% to 20% of the sample.

The chain links TRBV24-1 with TRBJ2-7; the D gene remains uncertain. The sample comprised peripheral blood. The sequence came from a woman over 75 with acute or convalescent COVID-19. The nucleotide sequence is TGTGCCACCAGTGATTCCTCCCTAGTCTTCTACGAGCAGTACTTC. This gives the protein CATSDSSLVFYEQYF.